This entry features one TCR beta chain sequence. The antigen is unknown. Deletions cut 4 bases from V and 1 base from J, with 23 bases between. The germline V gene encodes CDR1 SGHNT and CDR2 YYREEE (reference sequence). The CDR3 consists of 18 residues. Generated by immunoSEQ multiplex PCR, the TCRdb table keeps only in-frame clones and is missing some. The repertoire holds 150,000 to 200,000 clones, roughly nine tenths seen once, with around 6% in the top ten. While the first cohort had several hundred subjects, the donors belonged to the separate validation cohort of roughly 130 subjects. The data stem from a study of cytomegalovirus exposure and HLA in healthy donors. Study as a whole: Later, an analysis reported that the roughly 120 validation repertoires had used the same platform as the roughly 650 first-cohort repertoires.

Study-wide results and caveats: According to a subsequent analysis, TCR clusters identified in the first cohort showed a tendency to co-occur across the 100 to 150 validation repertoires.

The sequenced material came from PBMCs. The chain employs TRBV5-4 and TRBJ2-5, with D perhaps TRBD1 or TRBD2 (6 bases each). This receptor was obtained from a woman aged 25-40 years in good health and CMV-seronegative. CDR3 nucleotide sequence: TGTGCCAGCAGCGGGGGCCTTGATCGGGGGTCCTTCCAAGAGACCCAGTACTTC. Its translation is CASSGGLDRGSFQETQYF. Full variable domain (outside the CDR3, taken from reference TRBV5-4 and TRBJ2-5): ETGVTQSPTHLIKTRGQQVTLRCSSQSGHNTVSWYQQALGQGPQFIFQYYREEENGRGNFPPRFSGLQFPNYSSELNVNALELDDSALYLCASSGGLDRGSFQETQYFGPGTRLLVL.